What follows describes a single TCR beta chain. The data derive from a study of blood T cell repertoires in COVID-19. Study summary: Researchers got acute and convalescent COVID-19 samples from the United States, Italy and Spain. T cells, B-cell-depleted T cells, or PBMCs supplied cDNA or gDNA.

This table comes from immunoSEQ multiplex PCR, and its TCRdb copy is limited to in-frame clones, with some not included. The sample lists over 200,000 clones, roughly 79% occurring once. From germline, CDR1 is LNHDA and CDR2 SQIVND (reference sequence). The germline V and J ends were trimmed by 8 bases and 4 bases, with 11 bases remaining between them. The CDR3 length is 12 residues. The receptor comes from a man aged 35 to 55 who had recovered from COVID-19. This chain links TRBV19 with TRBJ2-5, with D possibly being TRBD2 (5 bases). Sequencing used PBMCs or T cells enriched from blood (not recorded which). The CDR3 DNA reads TGTGCCAGTTCGGGTCGGGGAGAGACCCAGTACTTC. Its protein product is CASSGRGETQYF.